This T cell receptor (beta chain) stems from a study of cytomegalovirus exposure and HLA in healthy donors. Study in general: The approximately 120 validation repertoires and the 666 first-cohort repertoires shared a platform, a later analysis reported. Study findings and constraints: Rarity characterized most TCR sequences, yet some public TCRs appeared in many donors. Later, an analysis found that TCR clusters from the first cohort tended to co-occur in the 95 to 150 validation repertoires. Confirmation in vitro established that a few CMV-associated chains were specific for CMV antigens.

Data came from immunoSEQ multiplex PCR; TCRdb stores just in-frame clones and leaves some out. Here the sample spans 150,000 to 200,000 clones, over 80% being singletons. This clone appeared a few times. Its matching antigen is unknown. Germline V gene data show CDR1 as LNHDA and CDR2 as SQIVND (reference sequence). The length of the CDR3 is 16 residues. Unmatched junction bases numbered 10, after V lost 3 bases and J lost 3 bases. The chain recombines TRBV19 with TRBJ1-2; 7 bases align to TRBD1. This clonotype was sampled from a man aged 30-40 years in good health and CMV-seropositive. What was sequenced was PBMCs. The CDR3, as DNA: TGTGCCAGTAGTATCATTTTTGCAGGGGGAGACTATGGCTACACCTTC. Translating gives CASSIIFAGGDYGYTF.